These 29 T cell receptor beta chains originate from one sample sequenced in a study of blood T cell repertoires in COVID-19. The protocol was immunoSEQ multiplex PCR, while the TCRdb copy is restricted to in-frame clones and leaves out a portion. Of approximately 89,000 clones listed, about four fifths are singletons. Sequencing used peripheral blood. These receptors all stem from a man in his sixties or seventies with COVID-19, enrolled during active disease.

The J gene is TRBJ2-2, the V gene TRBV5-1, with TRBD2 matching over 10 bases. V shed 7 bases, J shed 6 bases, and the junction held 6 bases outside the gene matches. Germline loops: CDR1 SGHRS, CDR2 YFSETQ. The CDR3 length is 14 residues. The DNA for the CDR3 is TGCGCCAGCGGGCTAGCGGGGGCGGCCGGGGAGCTGTTTTTT. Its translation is CASGLAGAAGELFF. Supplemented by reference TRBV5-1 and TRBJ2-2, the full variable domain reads KAGVTQTPRYLIKTRGQQVTLSCSPISGHRSVSWYQQTPGQGLQFLFEYFSETQRNKGNFPGRFSGRQFSNSRSEMNVSTLELGDSALYLCASGLAGAAGELFFGEGSRLTVL.

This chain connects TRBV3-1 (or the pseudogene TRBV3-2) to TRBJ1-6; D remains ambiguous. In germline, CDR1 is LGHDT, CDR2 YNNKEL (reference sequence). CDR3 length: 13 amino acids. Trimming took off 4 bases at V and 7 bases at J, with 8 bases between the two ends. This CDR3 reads CASSPSGNSPLHF. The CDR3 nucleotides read TGTGCCAGCAGCCCGTCGGGGAATTCACCCCTCCACTTT.

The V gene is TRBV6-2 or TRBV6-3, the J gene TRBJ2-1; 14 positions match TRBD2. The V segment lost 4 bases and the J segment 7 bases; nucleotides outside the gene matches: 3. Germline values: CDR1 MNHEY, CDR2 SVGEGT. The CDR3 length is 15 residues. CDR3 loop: CASSSRTSGGNEQFF. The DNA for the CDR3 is TGTGCCAGCAGTTCCAGGACTAGCGGGGGGAATGAGCAGTTCTTC.

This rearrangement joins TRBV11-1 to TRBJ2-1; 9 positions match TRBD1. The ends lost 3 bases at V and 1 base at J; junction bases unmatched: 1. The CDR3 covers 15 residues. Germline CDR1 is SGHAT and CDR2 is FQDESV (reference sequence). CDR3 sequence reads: CASSLGTGSYNEQFF. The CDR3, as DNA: TGTGCCAGCAGCTTGGGGACAGGGTCCTACAATGAGCAGTTCTTC.

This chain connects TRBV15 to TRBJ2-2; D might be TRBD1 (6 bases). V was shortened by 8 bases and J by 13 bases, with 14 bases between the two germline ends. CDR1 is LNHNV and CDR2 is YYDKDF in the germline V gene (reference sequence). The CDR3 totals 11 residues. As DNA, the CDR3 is TGTGCCACCCCCGGAGACAGGTGGCTGTTTTTT. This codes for CATPGDRWLFF.

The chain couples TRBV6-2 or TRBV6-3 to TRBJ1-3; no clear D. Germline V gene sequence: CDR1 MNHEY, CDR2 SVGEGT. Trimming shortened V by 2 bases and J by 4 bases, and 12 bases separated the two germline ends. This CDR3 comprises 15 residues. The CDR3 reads CASSYGPSPGNTIYF. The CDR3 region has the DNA TGTGCCAGCAGTTACGGGCCTTCACCAGGAAACACCATATATTTT.

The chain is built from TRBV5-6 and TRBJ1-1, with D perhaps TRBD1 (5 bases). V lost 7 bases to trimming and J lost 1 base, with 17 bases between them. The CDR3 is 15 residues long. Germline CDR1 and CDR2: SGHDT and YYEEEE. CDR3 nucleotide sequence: TGTGCCAGCGCCCGTGGGGGAGCGGGGAACACTGAAGCTTTCTTT. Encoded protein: CASARGGAGNTEAFF.

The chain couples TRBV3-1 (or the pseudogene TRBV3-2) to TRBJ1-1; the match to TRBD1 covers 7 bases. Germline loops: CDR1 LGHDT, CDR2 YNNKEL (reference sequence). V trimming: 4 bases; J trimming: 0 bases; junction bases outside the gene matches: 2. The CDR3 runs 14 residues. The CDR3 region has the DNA TGTGCCAGCAGCCCCAGGGGGATGAACACTGAAGCTTTCTTT. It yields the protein CASSPRGMNTEAFF.

The CDR3 sequence is CASGPGQGRKEQFF. CDR3 coding DNA: TGTGCCAGCGGGCCGGGACAGGGTCGTAAGGAGCAGTTCTTC. V gene TRBV5-5 combines with J gene TRBJ2-1; 9 bases fit TRBD1. The CDR3 sequence is 14 residues long. With 7 bases clipped from V and 10 bases from J, the junction kept 12 bases outside the gene matches. CDR1 and CDR2 (germline): SGHKS, YYEKEE (reference sequence).

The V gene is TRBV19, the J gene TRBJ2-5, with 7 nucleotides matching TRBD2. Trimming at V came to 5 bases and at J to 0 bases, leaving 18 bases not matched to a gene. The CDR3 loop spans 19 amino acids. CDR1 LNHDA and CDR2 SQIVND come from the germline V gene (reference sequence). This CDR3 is CASSPPAIRGGGYQETQYF. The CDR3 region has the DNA TGTGCCAGTAGTCCTCCAGCTATACGGGGCGGGGGATACCAAGAGACCCAGTACTTC.

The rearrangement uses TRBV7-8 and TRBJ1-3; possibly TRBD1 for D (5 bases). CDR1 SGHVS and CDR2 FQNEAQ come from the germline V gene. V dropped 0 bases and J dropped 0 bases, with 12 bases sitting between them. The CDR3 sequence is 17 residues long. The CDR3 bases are TGTGCCAGCAGCTTAGCAGTAAGGGGAAACTCTGGAAACACCATATATTTT. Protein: CASSLAVRGNSGNTIYF.

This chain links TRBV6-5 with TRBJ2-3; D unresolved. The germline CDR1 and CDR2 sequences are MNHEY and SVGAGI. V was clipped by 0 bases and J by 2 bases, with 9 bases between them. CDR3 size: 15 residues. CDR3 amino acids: CASSYSRSPTDTQYF. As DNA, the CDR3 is TGTGCCAGCAGTTACTCGAGGAGCCCCACAGATACGCAGTATTTT.

CDR3 nucleotides: TGTGCCAGCAGCTTAGATTTATACCGGGAAACCCTTAGAACGAACACTGAAGCTTTCTTT. As protein: CASSLDLYRETLRTNTEAFF. V and J are TRBV11-2 and TRBJ1-1; no definite D call. Per germline, CDR1 SGHAT and CDR2 FQNNGV. The CDR3 is made up of 20 amino acids. Trimming took 0 bases from V and 1 from J, leaving 24 bases between them.

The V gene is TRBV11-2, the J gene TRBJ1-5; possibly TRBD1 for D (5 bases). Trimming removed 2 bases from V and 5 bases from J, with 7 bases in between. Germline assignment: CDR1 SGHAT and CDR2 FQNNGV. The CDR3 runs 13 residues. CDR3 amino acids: CASSLIRDQPQHF. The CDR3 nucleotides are TGTGCCAGCAGCTTAATCAGGGATCAGCCCCAGCATTTT.

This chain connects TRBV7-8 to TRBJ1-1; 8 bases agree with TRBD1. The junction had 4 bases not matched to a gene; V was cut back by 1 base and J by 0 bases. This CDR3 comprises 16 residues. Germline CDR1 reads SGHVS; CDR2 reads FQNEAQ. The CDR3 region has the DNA TGTGCCAGCAGCTTAGTAAACAGGGGGATGAACACTGAAGCTTTCTTT. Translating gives CASSLVNRGMNTEAFF.

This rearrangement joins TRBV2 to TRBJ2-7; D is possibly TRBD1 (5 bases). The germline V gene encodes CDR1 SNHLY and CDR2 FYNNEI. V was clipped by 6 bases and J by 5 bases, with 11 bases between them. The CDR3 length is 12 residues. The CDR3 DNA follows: TGTGCCAGCAGGGGCCTGACAGACGAGCAGTACTTC. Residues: CASRGLTDEQYF.

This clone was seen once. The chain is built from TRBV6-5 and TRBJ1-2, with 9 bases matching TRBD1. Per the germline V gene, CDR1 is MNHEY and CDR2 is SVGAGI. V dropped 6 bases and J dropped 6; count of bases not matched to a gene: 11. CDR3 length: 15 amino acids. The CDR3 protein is CASRPTGTGPHGYTF. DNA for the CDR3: TGTGCCAGCAGACCAACCGGGACAGGGCCCCATGGCTACACCTTC.

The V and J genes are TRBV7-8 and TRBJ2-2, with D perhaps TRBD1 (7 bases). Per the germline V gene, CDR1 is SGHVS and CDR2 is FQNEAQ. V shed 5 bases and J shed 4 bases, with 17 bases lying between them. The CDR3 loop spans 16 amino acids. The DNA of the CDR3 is TGTGCCAGCAGCACCAGACAGGGAGGTTTCACCGGGGAGCTGTTTTTT. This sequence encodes CASSTRQGGFTGELFF.

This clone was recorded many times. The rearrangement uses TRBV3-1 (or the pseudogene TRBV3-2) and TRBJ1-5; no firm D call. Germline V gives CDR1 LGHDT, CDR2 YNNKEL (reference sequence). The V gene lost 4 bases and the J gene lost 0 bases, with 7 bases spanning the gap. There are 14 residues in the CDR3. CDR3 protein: CASSPLYSNQPQHF. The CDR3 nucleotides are TGTGCCAGCAGCCCGTTATATAGCAATCAGCCCCAGCATTTT.

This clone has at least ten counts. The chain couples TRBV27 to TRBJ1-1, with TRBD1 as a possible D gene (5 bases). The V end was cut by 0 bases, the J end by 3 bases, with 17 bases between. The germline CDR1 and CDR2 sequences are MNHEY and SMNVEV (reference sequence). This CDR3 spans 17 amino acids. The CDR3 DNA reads TGTGCCAGCAGTTTATCGGAAAGGGGATCAGGTCACACTGAAGCTTTCTTT. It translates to CASSLSERGSGHTEAFF.

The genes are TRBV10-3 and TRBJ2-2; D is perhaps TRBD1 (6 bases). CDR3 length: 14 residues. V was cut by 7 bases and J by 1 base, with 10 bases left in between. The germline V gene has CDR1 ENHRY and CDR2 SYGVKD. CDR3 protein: CAINRAQNTGELFF. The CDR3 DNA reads TGTGCCATCAACAGGGCGCAGAACACCGGGGAGCTGTTTTTT.

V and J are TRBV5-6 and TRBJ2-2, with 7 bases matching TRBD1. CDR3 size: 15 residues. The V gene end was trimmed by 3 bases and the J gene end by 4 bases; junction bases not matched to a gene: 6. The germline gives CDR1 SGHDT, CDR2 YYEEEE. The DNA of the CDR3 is TGTGCCAGCAGCTGGGGGACAGCGCGCACCGGGGAGCTGTTTTTT. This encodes CASSWGTARTGELFF.

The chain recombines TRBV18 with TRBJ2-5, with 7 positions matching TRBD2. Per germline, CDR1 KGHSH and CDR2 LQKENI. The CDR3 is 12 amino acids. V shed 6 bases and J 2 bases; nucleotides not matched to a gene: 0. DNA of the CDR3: TGTGCCAGCTCCGGGGGGCAAGAGACCCAGTACTTC. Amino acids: CASSGGQETQYF.

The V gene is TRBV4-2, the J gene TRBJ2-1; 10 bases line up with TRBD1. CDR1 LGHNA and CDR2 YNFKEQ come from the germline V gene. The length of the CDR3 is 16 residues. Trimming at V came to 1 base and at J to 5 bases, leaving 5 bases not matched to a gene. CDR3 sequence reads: CASSQAGTGANNEQFF. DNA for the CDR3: TGTGCCAGCAGCCAAGCCGGGACAGGGGCCAACAATGAGCAGTTCTTC.

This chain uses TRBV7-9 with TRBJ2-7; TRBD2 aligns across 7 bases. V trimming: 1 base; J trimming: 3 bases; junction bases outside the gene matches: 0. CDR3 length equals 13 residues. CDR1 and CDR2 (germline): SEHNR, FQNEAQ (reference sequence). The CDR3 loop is CASSLGGGYEQYF. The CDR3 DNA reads TGTGCCAGCAGCTTAGGCGGGGGCTACGAGCAGTACTTC.

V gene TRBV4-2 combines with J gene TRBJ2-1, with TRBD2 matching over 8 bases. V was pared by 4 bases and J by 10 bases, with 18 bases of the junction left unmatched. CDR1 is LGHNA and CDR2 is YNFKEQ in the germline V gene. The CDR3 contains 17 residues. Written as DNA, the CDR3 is TGTGCCAGCAGCCTTCCCTTAGGCGCGGGAGGTTCTCAGGAGCAGTTCTTC. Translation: CASSLPLGAGGSQEQFF.

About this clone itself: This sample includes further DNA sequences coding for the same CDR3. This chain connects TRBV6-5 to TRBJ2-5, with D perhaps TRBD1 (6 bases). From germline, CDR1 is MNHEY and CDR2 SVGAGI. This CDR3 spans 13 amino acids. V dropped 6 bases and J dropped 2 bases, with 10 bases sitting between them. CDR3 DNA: TGTGCCAGCAGCCGGACAGTTCAAGAGACCCAGTACTTC. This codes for CASSRTVQETQYF.

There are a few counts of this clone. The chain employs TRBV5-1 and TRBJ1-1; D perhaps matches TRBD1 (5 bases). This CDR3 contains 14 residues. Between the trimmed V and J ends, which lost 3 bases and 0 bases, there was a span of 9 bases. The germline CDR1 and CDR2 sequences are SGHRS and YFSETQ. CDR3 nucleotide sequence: TGCGCCAGCAGCTCCCTAGGGGTGAACACTGAAGCTTTCTTT. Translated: CASSSLGVNTEAFF.

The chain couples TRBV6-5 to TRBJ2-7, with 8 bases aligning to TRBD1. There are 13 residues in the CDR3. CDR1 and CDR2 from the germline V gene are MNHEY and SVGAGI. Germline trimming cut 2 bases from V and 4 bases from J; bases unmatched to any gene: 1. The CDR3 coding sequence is TGTGCCAGCAGTTACGGGGACAGGTACGAGCAGTACTTC. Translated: CASSYGDRYEQYF.